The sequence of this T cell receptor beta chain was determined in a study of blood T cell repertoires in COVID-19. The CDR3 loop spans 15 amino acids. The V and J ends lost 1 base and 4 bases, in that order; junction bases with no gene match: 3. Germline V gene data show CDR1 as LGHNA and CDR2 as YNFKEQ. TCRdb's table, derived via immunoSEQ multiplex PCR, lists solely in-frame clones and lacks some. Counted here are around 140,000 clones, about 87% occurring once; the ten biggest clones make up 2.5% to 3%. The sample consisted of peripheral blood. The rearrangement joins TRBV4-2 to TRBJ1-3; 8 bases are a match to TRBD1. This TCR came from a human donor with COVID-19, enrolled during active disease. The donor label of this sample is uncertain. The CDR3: CASSQAGGGGNTIYF. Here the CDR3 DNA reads TGTGCCAGCAGCCAAGCAGGGGGCGGAGGAAACACCATATATTTT.